This T cell receptor (beta chain) is from a study of shared clonotypes between healthy human individuals. V was clipped by 4 bases and J by 7 bases; unmatched bases: 8. The CDR3 has 16 amino acids. Germline-derived CDR1 and CDR2 are SGHTS and YDEGEE. For every subset, genomic DNA was evenly distributed across several immunoSEQ plates. Here immunoSEQ multiplex PCR was the method, and the copy in TCRdb shows in-frame clones only, minus some. The repertoire consists of about 490,000 clones, with 79% occurring once and the leading ten covering roughly 12%. The rearrangement uses TRBV5-8 and TRBJ2-1; 13 bases map to TRBD2. Sequencing was done on a sample of PBMCs. The origin of this receptor is a woman between 35 and 50 years old in good health. Some clones in this sample may be carry-over from other donors' samples. CDR3 sequence (DNA): TGTGCCAGCAGCCCTTTCGGACTAGCGGGAGAAAATGAGCAGTTCTTC. Encoded protein: CASSPFGLAGENEQFF. Complete variable domain (other parts from reference TRBV5-8 and TRBJ2-1): EAGVTQSPTHLIKTRGQQATLRCSPISGHTSVYWYQQALGLGLQFLLWYDEGEERNRGNFPPRFSGRQFPNYSSELNVNALELEDSALYLCASSPFGLAGENEQFFGPGTRLTVL.